This T cell receptor (beta chain) emerged from a study of blood T cell repertoires in COVID-19. Study background: The United States, Italy and Spain supplied acute and convalescent COVID-19 samples. In each case, the material was cDNA or gDNA derived from T cells, B-cell-depleted T cells, or PBMCs.

V lost 2 bases to trimming and J lost 4 bases, with 9 bases between them. The CDR3 loop spans 14 amino acids. CDR1 ENHRY and CDR2 SYGVKD come from the germline V gene. Authors' data handling: Amplification of reference gene primers was used by the study to estimate nucleated cell counts. Clones were read by immunoSEQ multiplex PCR, and TCRdb kept only the in-frame ones, dropping some. The V and J calls and clone size are taken from that table; D and trimming were inferred from the DNA. The sample has approximately 45,000 clones, around 83% seen once. This receptor was obtained from a woman older than 75 with acute or convalescent COVID-19. The chain employs TRBV10-3 and TRBJ2-1, with a possible D match to TRBD1 (6 bases). Sequencing was done on a sample of peripheral blood. The CDR3 DNA reads TGTGCCATCAGTGAGGGGCAGGGGTACAATGAGCAGTTCTTC. It is translated as CAISEGQGYNEQFF.